Listed below are T cell receptor beta chains from one sample, sequenced in a study of cytomegalovirus exposure and HLA in healthy donors. The method was immunoSEQ multiplex PCR; TCRdb's version includes in-frame clones alone and lacks a portion of them. The sample comprises about 190,000 clones, more than 65% of which are singletons, and approximately 2.8% rests with the top ten. The sequenced sample was PBMCs. These receptors came from a woman in her thirties in good health and CMV-seropositive. CDR3s include the opening cysteine and the closing phenylalanine or tryptophan. The D gene is left open where the match is weak. Rows may omit the clone size; those that give it use once, few, many or a size class.

D gene: TRBD2; J gene: TRBJ2-7; clone size: few; V gene: TRBV27; CDR3 DNA: TGTGCCAGCAGTCCCCGCGGGACTAGCGGGAGGGGGGTTGGTTCCTACGAGCAGTACTTC; CDR3 protein: CASSPRGTSGRGVGSYEQYF
D gene: .; J gene: TRBJ1-1; clone size: .; V gene: TRBV5-1; CDR3 DNA: TGCGCCAGCAGCTTGGCTTCCGGGGGTATGAACACTGAAGCTTTCTTT; CDR3 protein: CASSLASGGMNTEAFF
D gene: TRBD1; J gene: TRBJ2-7; clone size: .; V gene: TRBV28; CDR3 DNA: TGTGCCAGCAGTCGCGGACAGGGGCTCCTCGGGGAGCAGTACTTC; CDR3 protein: CASSRGQGLLGEQYF
D gene: .; J gene: TRBJ2-3; clone size: .; V gene: TRBV5-4; CDR3 DNA: TGTGCCAGCAGCTCAGAGAGGGTCCCAGATACGCAGTATTTT; CDR3 protein: CASSSERVPDTQYF
D gene: .; J gene: TRBJ2-7; clone size: .; V gene: TRBV27; CDR3 DNA: TGTGCCAGCAGTTTAAGGATTGGAGGGTACGAGCAGTACTTC; CDR3 protein: CASSLRIGGYEQYF
D gene: .; J gene: TRBJ2-7; clone size: few; V gene: TRBV6-1; CDR3 DNA: TGTGCCAGCAGTGAAAGCGGAGGCTCCTACGAGCAGTACTTC; CDR3 protein: CASSESGGSYEQYF
D gene: .; J gene: TRBJ2-1; clone size: .; V gene: TRBV7-9; CDR3 DNA: TGTGCCAGCAGCTCCGCCTCTAGCGCCCTTCTCTACAATGAGCAGTTCTTC; CDR3 protein: CASSSASSALLYNEQFF
D gene: .; J gene: TRBJ1-2; clone size: once; V gene: TRBV19; CDR3 DNA: TGTGCCAGTACCGGTGGTCGCGGACCCACAGGCGGCTACACCTTC; CDR3 protein: CASTGGRGPTGGYTF
D gene: .; J gene: TRBJ2-7; clone size: .; V gene: TRBV5-1; CDR3 DNA: TGCGCCAGCAGCTACCGGGACTCGAGATACGAGCAGTACTTC; CDR3 protein: CASSYRDSRYEQYF
D gene: .; J gene: TRBJ2-7; clone size: .; V gene: TRBV2; CDR3 DNA: TGTGCCAGCAGTGGATGGGGCTTCTACGAGCAGTACTTC; CDR3 protein: CASSGWGFYEQYF
D gene: TRBD2; J gene: TRBJ2-7; clone size: .; V gene: TRBV7-9; CDR3 DNA: TGTGCCAGCAGGAGAGCGGGAGGGCCTGGTGAGCAGTACTTC; CDR3 protein: CASRRAGGPGEQYF
D gene: TRBD1; J gene: TRBJ2-7; clone size: once; V gene: TRBV5-1; CDR3 DNA: TGCGCCAGCAGCTGGGACAGGGCCTACGAGCAGTACTTC; CDR3 protein: CASSWDRAYEQYF
D gene: .; J gene: TRBJ1-2; clone size: .; V gene: TRBV27; CDR3 DNA: TGTGCCAGCAGGACAGCGTACTATGGCTACACCTTC; CDR3 protein: CASRTAYYGYTF
D gene: .; J gene: TRBJ1-5; clone size: few; V gene: TRBV5-6; CDR3 DNA: TGTGCCAGCAGCGGTAGATCAAATCAGCCCCAGCATTTT; CDR3 protein: CASSGRSNQPQHF
D gene: .; J gene: TRBJ2-2; clone size: .; V gene: TRBV7-9; CDR3 DNA: TGTGCCAGCAGCTTAGTACGGGGTGGCACCGGGGAGCTGTTTTTT; CDR3 protein: CASSLVRGGTGELFF
D gene: .; J gene: TRBJ2-7; clone size: .; V gene: TRBV5-4; CDR3 DNA: TGTGCCAGCAGCTTGGATAAGGGGCGCCCCTACGAGCAGTACTTC; CDR3 protein: CASSLDKGRPYEQYF
D gene: TRBD2; J gene: TRBJ2-3; clone size: .; V gene: TRBV28; CDR3 DNA: TGTGCCAGCAGCGGGGGGATGAGGGACGGGACAGATACGCAGTATTTT; CDR3 protein: CASSGGMRDGTDTQYF
D gene: .; J gene: TRBJ2-7; clone size: .; V gene: TRBV6-6; CDR3 DNA: TGTGCCAGCAGTTCATTAGCAGACCCCCTCGAGCAATACTTC; CDR3 protein: CASSSLADPLEQYF
D gene: .; J gene: TRBJ1-3; clone size: .; V gene: TRBV9; CDR3 DNA: TGTGCCAGCAGCGAAGGCAGGGTGGCCGGAAACACCATATATTTT; CDR3 protein: CASSEGRVAGNTIYF